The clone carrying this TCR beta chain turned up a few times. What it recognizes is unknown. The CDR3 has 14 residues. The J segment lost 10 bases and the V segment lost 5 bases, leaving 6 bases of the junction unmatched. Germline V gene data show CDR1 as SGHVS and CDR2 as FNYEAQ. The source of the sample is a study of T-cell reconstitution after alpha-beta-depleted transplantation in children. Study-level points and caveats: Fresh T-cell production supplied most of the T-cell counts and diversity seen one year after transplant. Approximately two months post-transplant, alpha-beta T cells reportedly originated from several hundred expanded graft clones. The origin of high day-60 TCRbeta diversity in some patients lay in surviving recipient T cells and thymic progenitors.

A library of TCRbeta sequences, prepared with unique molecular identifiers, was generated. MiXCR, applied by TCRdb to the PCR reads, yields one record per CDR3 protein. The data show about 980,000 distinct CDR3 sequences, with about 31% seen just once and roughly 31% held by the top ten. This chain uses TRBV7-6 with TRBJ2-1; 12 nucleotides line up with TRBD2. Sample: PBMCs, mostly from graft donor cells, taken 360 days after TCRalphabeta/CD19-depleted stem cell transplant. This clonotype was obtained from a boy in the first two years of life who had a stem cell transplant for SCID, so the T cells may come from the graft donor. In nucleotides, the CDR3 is TGTGCCAGCAGCACTTTCGGACTAGCGGGAGAGCAGTTCTTC. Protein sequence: CASSTFGLAGEQFF.